Described below is a single T cell receptor beta chain sequence and its context. The antigen remains undetermined. The data belong to a study of blood T cells in healthy people across ages. The CDR3 runs 16 residues. Per germline, CDR1 SGHTA and CDR2 FQGNSA. With 3 bases clipped from V and 2 bases from J, the junction kept 6 bases outside the gene matches. Whole-study findings and limits: Samples with more naive T cells showed higher observed beta diversity.

The use of a sample-barcoded 5' primer and a J-beta primer mix characterized a second PCR of 7 to 11 cycles. The authors tagged each cDNA molecule using a template-switch adaptor with 12 random nucleotides. CDR3-containing paired-end reads numbered at least 2.5 million in each sample. Each CDR3 protein gets one entry after TCRdb re-called the 5' RACE reads with MiXCR. The table includes roughly 900,000 distinct CDR3 sequences, roughly 48% detected once. This TCR was recovered from a man aged 25 to 40 in good health. This sequence joins TRBV7-2 and TRBJ2-4, with 8 nucleotides matching TRBD2. What was sequenced was blood. CDR3 DNA sequence: TGTGCCAGCAGCTTTAACGGGGGGGCTTCCAAAAACATTCAGTACTTC. It yields the protein CASSFNGGASKNIQYF.